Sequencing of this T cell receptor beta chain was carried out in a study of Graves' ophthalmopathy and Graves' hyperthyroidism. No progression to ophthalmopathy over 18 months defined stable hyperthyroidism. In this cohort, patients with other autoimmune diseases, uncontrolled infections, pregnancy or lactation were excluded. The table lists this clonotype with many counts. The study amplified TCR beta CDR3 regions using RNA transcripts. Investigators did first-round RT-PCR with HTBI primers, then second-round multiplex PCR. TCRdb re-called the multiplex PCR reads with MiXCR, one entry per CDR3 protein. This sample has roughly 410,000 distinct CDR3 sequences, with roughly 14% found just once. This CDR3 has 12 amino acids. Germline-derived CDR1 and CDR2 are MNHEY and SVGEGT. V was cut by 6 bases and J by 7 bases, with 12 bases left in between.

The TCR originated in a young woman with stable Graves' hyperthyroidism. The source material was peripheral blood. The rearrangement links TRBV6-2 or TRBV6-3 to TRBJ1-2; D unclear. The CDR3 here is CASRRRAVGYTF. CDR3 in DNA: TGTGCCAGCAGACGACGGGCAGTTGGCTACACCTTC.